The T cell receptor (beta chain) under discussion was sequenced for a study of OX40 agonist ivuxolimab in advanced cancers. Across the study: Dose-escalation subjects each had hepatocellular carcinoma, melanoma, renal cell or head and neck cancer. Allowance was made for prior anti-PD-1, anti-PD-L1 or anti-CTLA-4 therapy, and about 44% had some.

TCRdb keeps only in-frame clones here, not all; method: immunoSEQ multiplex PCR. The sample holds 130,000 or so clones; more than 85% are singletons and the top ten take approximately 0.93%. V shed 2 bases and J shed 5 bases, with 12 bases lying between them. This CDR3 comprises 14 residues. Per the germline V gene, CDR1 is SGHTA and CDR2 is FQGTGA. A note on this clone: The target antigen is unknown.

Broader study findings: CD8+ T cells (on average) carried more expanded clones than CD4+ T cells. Normalized T-cell clonal expansion was also low in some nonresponders.

The sample in question was CD4+ or CD8+ T cells sorted from blood, obtained in a trial of the OX40 agonist ivuxolimab. This sequence originates from an adult with an advanced solid tumor such as melanoma, head and neck, liver or kidney cancer. The V gene is TRBV7-3, the J gene TRBJ2-5; possible D gene TRBD2, 6 bases. This CDR3 is CASSLHGGLETQYF. CDR3 nucleotides: TGTGCCAGCAGCTTACACGGGGGATTGGAGACCCAGTACTTC.